This is a list of T cell receptor beta chains from one sample in a study of early T cells in non-severe SARS-CoV-2 infection. MiXCR, applied by TCRdb to the 5' RACE reads, yields one record per CDR3 protein. The repertoire holds over 50,000 distinct CDR3 sequences, with 8.2% as singletons. The specimen sequenced was whole blood. These receptor sequences come from an adult who was a healthcare worker with PCR-confirmed SARS-CoV-2 infection or an uninfected control (not recorded which). CDR3s include the opening cysteine and the closing phenylalanine or tryptophan. For some rows the clone size is stated as once, few or many, or as a class when expanded; others skip it.

>TRBV11-2|few|TRBJ2-7
CASSPTPRPPPYEQYF
>TRBV18|few|TRBJ1-1
CASSPMEGWTEAFF
>TRBV6-2/TRBV6-3|NA|TRBJ1-2
CASSYSKSGYYGYTF
>TRBV4-1|few|TRBJ2-7
CASSRGRGGAAEQYF
>TRBV29-1|NA|TRBJ2-1
CSVEIDRPNNEQFF
>TRBV2|NA|TRBJ2-3
CASSIAGATDTQYF
>TRBV5-1|NA|TRBJ2-1
CASSYFEGTYNEQFF
>TRBV2|few|TRBJ2-1
CASSEGSSYMFNEQFF
>TRBV7-2|NA|TRBJ2-4
CASSSIGHAKNIQYF
>TRBV20-1|few|TRBJ2-1
CSARDPRGAGEQFF
>TRBV20-1|many|TRBJ2-7
CSAGSGTGGYEQYF
>TRBV20-1|NA|TRBJ1-1
CSARGNSDQAFF
>TRBV11-2|many|TRBJ2-2
CASKTSGRTGELFF
>TRBV9|few|TRBJ2-2
CASSVGGSNTGELFF
>TRBV4-1|few|TRBJ1-1
CASSQGVSAEAFF
>TRBV19|few|TRBJ1-4
CASSSRTAEKLFF
>TRBV5-5|few|TRBJ1-1
CASSRQLEGTEAFF
>TRBV19|many|TRBJ1-2
CASSIATGASGYTF
>TRBV4-1|few|TRBJ1-2
CASSPTGNYGYTF
>TRBV6-5|many|TRBJ1-1
CASSYSRITNTEAFF
>TRBV28|few|TRBJ2-7
CASSLQAYEQYF
>TRBV6-1|many|TRBJ2-4
CASSGQGSIQYF
>TRBV29-1|many|TRBJ2-5
CSARLTSGETQYF